This T cell receptor (beta chain) was identified during a study of spatial heterogeneity in lung cancer. Time point here: sample taken at primary tumor resection. Researchers sequenced whole RNA taken from tumor, nontumor lung or frozen PBMC without sorting. TCRdb reprocessed the 5' RACE reads with MiXCR, giving one entry per CDR3 protein. This sample has roughly 79,000 distinct CDR3 sequences, with 10% to 15% found just once. This clonotype occurred many times. The CDR3 extends over 15 amino acids. V lost 4 bases and J lost 3; bases outside the gene matches: 4. The germline V gene encodes CDR1 SNHLY and CDR2 FYNNEI.

V is TRBV2 and J is TRBJ2-3; 10 bases line up with TRBD2. Material: PBMCs, obtained at surgery. This sequence originates from a male donor with early-stage non-small cell lung cancer. The CDR3 nucleotides read TGTGCCAGCAGTGTTGAACTAGCGGGAACAGATACGCAGTATTTT. Its protein is CASSVELAGTDTQYF.